The entry that follows covers one T cell receptor (beta chain) sequence. It lacks a known antigen. No much larger clonotype is one base removed from it; base qualities were not supplied. Inclusive of the bounding cysteine and phenylalanine, the CDR3 is 19 residues long. Only the CDR3 DNA stays, 57 bases, in frame from base 1. The CDR1 and CDR2 encoded by the germline V gene are MDHEN and SYDVKM. Trimmed from V: 1 base; trimmed from J: 0 bases; junction bases lacking a gene match: 11. This record belongs to a study of shared clonotypes between healthy human individuals (TCRdb year 2020). Regarding the complete study: The cohort included a few men and a couple of women between 18 and 49 years of age. For each donor, CD4 naive and CD4 memory were each run on three plates, CD8 naive on two plates, and CD8 memory on one plate. To estimate repertoire size and how much clonotype sharing occurs between individuals, the study deeply sequenced the blood TCR repertoires of about five healthy adults. To increase sequencing depth and limit assay-specific biases, different laboratories used diverse techniques to prepare libraries and sequence TCR repertoires. Each donor's leukapheresis produced roughly between roughly 0.9 and 9 billion PBMCs.

The paper as a whole reports these results and caveats: Sampling was limited to blood, and TCR repertoires in tissue likely differ from TCR repertoires in blood. About 4.5% of naive CD4, around 3.5% of naive CD8, approximately 2.2% of memory CD4, and approximately 0.39% of memory CD8 clonotypes were shared across several donors. The genetic and exposure-history diversity represented was limited by the small number of donors. Pairwise subsampling led to the expectation that sequencing depth would affect the degree of clonotype sharing among donors. Higher generation probabilities were observed for clonotypes shared by all four sorted-subset donors than for non-shared clonotypes. Rarefaction of sorted-subset datasets indicated incomplete sequencing despite the large sequencing depth. Estimated clonotype richness was generally larger for naive than for memory subsets.

Using the deep immunoSEQ assay, TCR CDR3 regions were amplified from genomic DNA by multiplex PCR. Extracted genomic DNA from each cell subset was distributed evenly across all wells of several immunoSEQ 96-well plates, and each plate was treated as a replicate. For sorted subsets, each replicate PCR was loaded with 200 ng genomic DNA, equivalent to 30,000 or so T cell genomes. Purified libraries were quantified with a Qubit 3.0 fluorometer, sized on a Bioanalyzer 2100, and re-quantified with the KAPA Library Quantification kit. A separate single-read 150-cycle Illumina NextSeq 550 flow cell was used to sequence each immunoSEQ 96-well plate. On the authors' methods: Because the immunoSEQ output included only junctional sequences and no quality scores, the filtering could not be the same as the filtering used for full-length reads. To assign V/J genes and CDR3, sequences were annotated against IMGT germline references using PyIR, a Python wrapper for IgBLAST v1.9. Reads were filtered out if the reads had weak V/J assignments (E-value above 1e-6), no CDR3, stop codons, out-of-frame junctions, or ambiguous translated residues. V3J clonotypes were defined as sequences sharing an identical inferred V gene, J gene, and CDR3 amino acid sequence. The percentage overlap between two repertoires was calculated by dividing the number of shared unique clonotypes by the size of the smaller repertoire. Repertoire richness was assessed with RTK rarefaction, the Chao1 estimator, and Recon v2.1 estimates of unobserved clonotypes. OLGA was used to compute generation probabilities for all TCRbeta clonotypes that the gDNA method yielded from four donors. What TCRdb holds here is the immuneACCESS table cut down to in-frame rearrangements. Part of the clones is not present; checked against another copy, under half of the missing clones reflect an unresolved V gene, and the others are unexplained. V, J and clone size reflect that table, while D and trimming were determined from the DNA. Counted in this sample were about 320,000 clones; roughly 84% of them appeared once. The top ten clones comprise 15% to 20% of the sample.

Healthy HIV-negative adults with no recently reported acute infections or vaccinations were included as donors. Only Caucasian adults living in Nashville, Tennessee, USA were represented among the donors. CD8 memory samples were composed of magnetically selected CD45RO+ cells combined with CCR7-negative CD45RA+ effector memory (TemRA) cells. After blood collection by leukapheresis, PBMCs were isolated using Ficoll-Histopaque density gradient centrifugation and then cryopreserved in the vapor phase of liquid nitrogen. Analytical flow cytometry was used to check the purity and quantity of each magnetically sorted T cell population. From each sorted fraction, genomic DNA was isolated and quantified by UV absorbance on a Nanodrop 2000c.

Sequencing was carried out using memory CD8+ T cells sorted from blood. The sample's cell subset or site label is to be understood as: CD45RO+ cells pooled with CCR7-negative TemRA cells. This TCR derives from a man younger than 35 in good health. The rearrangement combines TRBV28 with TRBJ2-7; 11 bases in the middle match TRBD2. The sequence in DNA is TGTGCCAGCAGTTTATCCGGACTATGGCTAGCGGGGGGCTCCTACGAGCAGTACTTC. Protein translation: CASSLSGLWLAGGSYEQYF.